What follows are 10 T cell receptor beta chains derived from one specimen sequenced in a study of blood T cell repertoires in COVID-19. Some clones are missing from TCRdb's copy, which holds only in-frame ones; the method was immunoSEQ multiplex PCR. The sample has about 170,000 clones, about 85% seen once; the top ten hold roughly 8.8%. Sequenced: peripheral blood. These receptors were obtained from a woman older than 75 with COVID-19, enrolled during active disease.

On this clone: Other DNA variants within this sample encode the same CDR3. This chain links TRBV14 with TRBJ1-2; no firm D call. The CDR3 is 12 amino acids. Trimming left V 0 bases short and J 8 bases short, with 7 bases between. CDR1 is SGHDN, CDR2 FVKESK, per germline. CDR3 coding DNA: TGTGCCAGCAGCCAAGACAGAAGAGGCTACACCTTC. Amino acids: CASSQDRRGYTF.

The rearrangement uses TRBV19 and TRBJ1-2; possibly TRBD1 for D (5 bases). The CDR3 is 15 residues long. With 1 base removed from V and 5 bases from J, the gap between germline ends came to 14 bases. Germline CDR1 LNHDA, CDR2 SQIVND (reference sequence). The CDR3 region has the DNA TGTGCCAGTAGTATAGGATTACAGGTCTTATATGGCTACACCTTC. Its translation: CASSIGLQVLYGYTF.

The chain carries TRBV16 and TRBJ1-2; 7 bases map to TRBD1. The germline V gene has CDR1 KGHSY and CDR2 FQNENV. Trimming cost V 0 bases and J 4 bases; bases outside gene matches: 5. The CDR3 has 15 amino acids. The CDR3 loop is CASSQSSGGTYGYTF. Here the CDR3 DNA reads TGTGCCAGCAGCCAATCCTCAGGGGGAACCTATGGCTACACCTTC.

The gene calls are TRBV5-1 and TRBJ1-1, with D hard to call. Germline CDR1 SGHRS, CDR2 YFSETQ. The CDR3 contains 14 residues. Trimming left V 4 bases short and J 1 base short, with 11 bases between. The CDR3 DNA is TGCGCCAGCAGCACAACAACAGCGAACACTGAAGCTTTCTTT. Translation gives CASSTTTANTEAFF.

The genes are TRBV5-1 and TRBJ1-6; TRBD1 matches 9 bases. J lost 8 bases, V lost 6 bases, and 9 bases had no gene match. The CDR3 sequence is 15 residues long. From germline, CDR1 is SGHRS and CDR2 YFSETQ. The chain's CDR3 is CASKYDRGFDSPLHF. CDR3 nucleotides: TGCGCCAGCAAGTACGACAGGGGGTTTGATTCACCCCTCCACTTT. Complete variable domain (other parts from reference TRBV5-1 and TRBJ1-6): KAGVTQTPRYLIKTRGQQVTLSCSPISGHRSVSWYQQTPGQGLQFLFEYFSETQRNKGNFPGRFSGRQFSNSRSEMNVSTLELGDSALYLCASKYDRGFDSPLHFGNGTRLTVT.

The rearrangement uses TRBV6-6 and TRBJ2-1; D may be TRBD1 (6 bases). V lost 5 bases and J 9 bases, leaving 14 bases between the germline ends. CDR3 length equals 13 residues. Germline CDR1 MNHNY, CDR2 SVGAGI (reference sequence). The CDR3 loop is CASSTGGASEQFF. CDR3 in DNA: TGTGCCAGCAGTACTGGGGGCGCGAGTGAGCAGTTCTTC.

The chain couples TRBV7-2 to TRBJ1-1, with D possibly TRBD1 on 6 matching bases. Trimming left V 3 bases short and J 3 bases short, with 11 bases between. CDR3 length: 14 amino acids. Germline V CDR1 and CDR2: SGHTA, FQGNSA. CDR3 amino acids: CASSFAGVDTEAFF. The CDR3 DNA reads TGTGCCAGCAGCTTTGCAGGGGTGGACACTGAAGCTTTCTTT.

The J gene is TRBJ2-3, the V gene TRBV7-9; D perhaps matches TRBD1 (5 bases). This CDR3 is 12 amino acids long. Germline CDR1 reads SEHNR; CDR2 reads FQNEAQ (reference sequence). V shed 5 bases and J shed 8 bases, with 11 bases lying between them. The CDR3 nucleotides are TGTGCCAGCAGCCTACCGCAGGGTACGCAGTATTTT. This codes for CASSLPQGTQYF.

The chain carries TRBV5-1 and TRBJ1-3; TRBD1 is a possible D gene (5 bases). The CDR3 sequence is 15 residues long. The germline CDR1 and CDR2 sequences are SGHRS and YFSETQ. Trimming took 0 bases from V and 0 from J, leaving 7 bases between them. CDR3 amino acids: CASSLGQYSGNTIYF. In nucleotides, the CDR3 is TGCGCCAGCAGCTTGGGACAGTACTCTGGAAACACCATATATTTT.

The V and J genes are TRBV2 and TRBJ1-1; a possible D gene is TRBD1 (5 bases). The CDR3 covers 13 residues. Germline assignment: CDR1 SNHLY and CDR2 FYNNEI. Trimming stripped 5 bases from V and 8 bases from J, with 15 bases between. The CDR3 is CASSRTSGVEAFF. The CDR3 nucleotides are TGTGCCAGCAGTCGGACATCTGGAGTGGAAGCTTTCTTT.